The 30 T cell receptor beta chains below were found in one sample sequenced in a study of blood T cell repertoires in COVID-19. TCRdb's table, derived via immunoSEQ multiplex PCR, lists solely in-frame clones and lacks some. Counted here are around 250,000 clones, approximately 80% occurring once; the ten biggest clones make up 1.5% to 2%. Material for sequencing was peripheral blood. These receptor sequences come from a woman aged 80 or over with acute or convalescent COVID-19.

The chain recombines TRBV2 with TRBJ2-2; 9 positions match TRBD1. CDR3 length: 15 amino acids. CDR1 SNHLY and CDR2 FYNNEI come from the germline V gene. After removal of 5 bases from V and 4 bases from J, the junction contained 5 bases not matched to a gene. CDR3 bases: TGTGCCAGCAGTCTGGACAGGGGAAGCACCGGGGAGCTGTTTTTT. Protein product: CASSLDRGSTGELFF.

The chain has TRBV7-2 and TRBJ2-2; a possible D gene is TRBD2 (6 bases). With 1 base removed from V and 5 bases from J, the gap between germline ends came to 11 bases. From germline, CDR1 is SGHTA and CDR2 FQGNSA. The CDR3 is 15 residues long. The CDR3 loop is CASSLVVADTGELFF. Here the CDR3 DNA reads TGTGCCAGCAGCTTAGTGGTAGCGGATACCGGGGAGCTGTTTTTT.

With regard to this clone: This specimen includes other DNA sequences encoding the same CDR3. This sequence joins TRBV28 and TRBJ1-1; TRBD1 aligns across 10 bases. CDR1 MDHEN and CDR2 SYDVKM come from the germline V gene. The CDR3 has 14 amino acids. The V segment lost 5 bases and the J segment 4 bases; nucleotides outside the gene matches: 4. The CDR3 coding sequence is TGTGCCAGCAGTGCTCGGACAGGGGGCACTGAAGCTTTCTTT. Amino acids: CASSARTGGTEAFF.

A single count supports this clone. The chain recombines TRBV19 with TRBJ1-2; D remains ambiguous. This CDR3 comprises 14 residues. Trimming cost V 5 bases and J 0 bases, with 10 bases left between them. CDR1 is LNHDA, CDR2 SQIVND, per germline (reference sequence). CDR3 in DNA: TGTGCCAGTAGTCCCTATCTTCCTAACTATGGCTACACCTTC. This translates into CASSPYLPNYGYTF.

The chain is built from TRBV10-3 and TRBJ1-6, with 9 bases aligning to TRBD1. Germline V gives CDR1 ENHRY, CDR2 SYGVKD. The CDR3 sequence is 15 residues long. V shed 3 bases and J 9 bases; nucleotides not matched to a gene: 6. The CDR3 loop reads CAISEGTGLGSPLHF. The CDR3 DNA sequence: TGTGCCATCAGTGAAGGGACAGGGTTGGGTTCACCCCTCCACTTT.

This chain connects TRBV18 to TRBJ2-5; D might be TRBD1 (5 bases). This CDR3 contains 13 residues. V was clipped by 4 bases and J by 5 bases, with 11 bases between them. Germline V gives CDR1 KGHSH, CDR2 LQKENI. Here the CDR3 reads CASSLRAGETQYF. CDR3 DNA: TGTGCCAGCTCACTCAGGGCCGGGGAGACCCAGTACTTC.

This clone has a handful of counts. The J gene is TRBJ1-5, the V gene TRBV14; 7 nucleotides line up with TRBD1. V dropped 2 bases and J dropped 4; count of bases not matched to a gene: 5. Germline V CDR1 and CDR2: SGHDN, FVKESK. The CDR3 sequence is 15 residues long. The CDR3 loop is CASSQKGGWNQPQHF. CDR3 coding DNA: TGTGCCAGCAGCCAAAAAGGGGGCTGGAATCAGCCCCAGCATTTT.

The chain links TRBV28 to TRBJ1-2, with TRBD1 matching over 7 bases. Germline V CDR1 and CDR2: MDHEN, SYDVKM. The CDR3 is made up of 12 amino acids. J was trimmed by 7 bases and V by 10 bases; bases with no gene match: 9. The DNA for the CDR3 is TGTGCCACGAATCCAGGGGGTGGTGGCTACACCTTC. Protein sequence: CATNPGGGGYTF.

This chain uses TRBV5-6 with TRBJ1-2, with D perhaps TRBD1 (6 bases). Germline V lookup: CDR1 SGHDT, CDR2 YYEEEE. This CDR3 spans 11 amino acids. V lost 3 bases, J lost 7 bases, and 7 bases lay in between. In DNA, the CDR3 is TGTGCCAGCAGCTCCAGGGGTGGCTACACCTTC. Protein sequence: CASSSRGGYTF.

This clone was seen only once. The chain joins TRBV5-1 to TRBJ2-5; 8 bases are shared with TRBD1. Germline V lookup: CDR1 SGHRS, CDR2 YFSETQ. The CDR3 is 16 amino acids. The V and J ends lost 3 bases and 2 bases, in that order; junction bases with no gene match: 9. The CDR3 coding sequence is TGCGCCAGCAGCTCTAAGACAGGGGACTTACAAGAGACCCAGTACTTC. This gives the protein CASSSKTGDLQETQYF. Full variable domain (remainder filled in from reference TRBV5-1 and TRBJ2-5): KAGVTQTPRYLIKTRGQQVTLSCSPISGHRSVSWYQQTPGQGLQFLFEYFSETQRNKGNFPGRFSGRQFSNSRSEMNVSTLELGDSALYLCASSSKTGDLQETQYFGPGTRLLVL.

The chain employs TRBV2 and TRBJ2-2; possibly TRBD1 for D (5 bases). Germline CDR1 and CDR2: SNHLY and FYNNEI. Trimming pared 5 bases from V and 4 bases from J, leaving 8 bases between. This CDR3 spans 13 amino acids. CDR3 protein: CASSSQGTGELFF. Written as DNA, the CDR3 is TGTGCCAGCAGTTCCCAGGGCACCGGGGAGCTGTTTTTT.

The rearrangement uses TRBV7-6 and TRBJ2-5; weak D call: TRBD2 (5 bases). The ends were cut back, 8 bases at V and 5 bases at J, with 24 bases in the middle. This CDR3 contains 16 residues. Germline V gene data show CDR1 as SGHVS and CDR2 as FNYEAQ. The CDR3 sequence: CASAGRDGVLGETQYF. CDR3 nucleotide sequence: TGTGCCAGCGCAGGACGAGACGGGGTGCTAGGGGAGACCCAGTACTTC.

This clone was seen only once. The chain carries TRBV9 and TRBJ2-7, with 12 bases aligning to TRBD2. The germline V gene has CDR1 SGDLS and CDR2 YYNGEE. This CDR3 is 15 amino acids long. The V and J ends lost 0 bases and 4 bases, in that order; junction bases with no gene match: 2. The CDR3 reads CASSVDGTSGYEQYF. The CDR3 DNA is TGTGCCAGCAGCGTAGATGGGACTAGCGGGTACGAGCAGTACTTC. Together with reference TRBV9 and TRBJ2-7, the CDR3 gives the full variable domain: DSGVTQTPKHLITATGQRVTLRCSPRSGDLSVYWYQQSLDQGLQFLIQYYNGEERAKGNILERFSAQQFPDLHSELNLSSLELGDSALYFCASSVDGTSGYEQYFGPGTRLTVT.

The genes are TRBV5-1 and TRBJ2-7; TRBD2 is a possible D gene (6 bases). This CDR3 is built from 15 residues. Trimming pared 1 base from V and 5 bases from J, leaving 16 bases between. Germline lookup yields CDR1 SGHRS and CDR2 YFSETQ. The CDR3 coding sequence is TGCGCCAGCAGCTTGATAGGAGGGGAGATACACGAGCAGTACTTC. Its translation is CASSLIGGEIHEQYF.

CDR3: CASSTGGTTNEKLFF. CDR3 DNA: TGTGCCAGCAGCACCGGGGGGACAACTAATGAAAAACTGTTTTTT. V is TRBV4-2 and J is TRBJ1-4; a weak D match, TRBD1 (5 bases). This CDR3 is 15 amino acids long. V shed 5 bases and J shed 0 bases, with 10 bases lying between them. CDR1 is LGHNA, CDR2 YNFKEQ, per germline.

The chain carries TRBV6-2 or TRBV6-3 and TRBJ2-2, with 7 bases matching TRBD1. This CDR3 is 17 amino acids long. J gave up 4 bases and V 1 base, and 9 bases lay outside the gene matches. Germline V gene lookup returns CDR1 MNHEY and CDR2 SVGEGT. This chain's CDR3 is CASSYFVNRGSTGELFF. CDR3 nucleotides: TGTGCCAGCAGTTACTTCGTGAACAGGGGAAGCACCGGGGAGCTGTTTTTT.

The rearrangement uses TRBV2 and TRBJ1-1; D call uncertain. Between the trimmed V and J ends, which lost 2 bases and 1 base, there was a span of 2 bases. CDR3 length: 12 amino acids. Germline values: CDR1 SNHLY, CDR2 FYNNEI. The CDR3 is CASSEQNTEAFF. CDR3 bases: TGTGCCAGCAGTGAACAGAACACTGAAGCTTTCTTT.

V and J are TRBV28 and TRBJ1-2; possibly TRBD1 for D (5 bases). Germline V lookup: CDR1 MDHEN, CDR2 SYDVKM. The CDR3 runs 13 residues. V lost 7 bases, J lost 5 bases, and 14 bases lay in between. CDR3 amino acids: CASTWGGSYGYTF. DNA for the CDR3: TGTGCCAGCACCTGGGGGGGGAGTTATGGCTACACCTTC.

The chain has TRBV7-2 and TRBJ2-1; no clear D. V lost 2 bases and J lost 5, with 10 bases in between. The CDR3 has 14 amino acids. Per the germline V gene, CDR1 is SGHTA and CDR2 is FQGNSA. In DNA, the CDR3 is TGTGCCAGCAGCTTAAACATGGGCAACAATGAGCAGTTCTTC. Translating gives CASSLNMGNNEQFF.

V usage is TRBV5-8 and J usage is TRBJ2-2; 8 bases are shared with TRBD2. With 6 bases clipped from V and 2 bases from J, the junction kept 3 bases outside the gene matches. CDR3 length: 14 amino acids. Germline values: CDR1 SGHTS, CDR2 YDEGEE. The CDR3 bases are TGTGCCAGCAAAACTAGCGGCAACACCGGGGAGCTGTTTTTT. Protein: CASKTSGNTGELFF.

The chain combines TRBV27 with TRBJ1-6; TRBD1 is a possible D gene (5 bases). Trimming cost V 6 bases and J 6 bases, with 12 bases left between them. Germline-derived CDR1 and CDR2 are MNHEY and SMNVEV (reference sequence). The CDR3 is 14 residues long. The CDR3 is CASRKQEFNSPLHF. The CDR3, as DNA: TGTGCCAGCAGAAAACAGGAGTTTAATTCACCCCTCCACTTT.

The J gene is TRBJ2-7, the V gene TRBV19, with a weak D call TRBD1 (6 bases). The germline CDR1 and CDR2 sequences are LNHDA and SQIVND (reference sequence). The V end was cut by 5 bases, the J end by 3 bases, with 14 bases between. This CDR3 has 14 residues. CDR3 loop: CASSVRVGGYEQYF. CDR3 bases: TGTGCCAGTAGTGTCCGGGTAGGGGGCTACGAGCAGTACTTC.

The table lists this clone with a count of one. The chain uses TRBV2 and TRBJ1-3; D call uncertain. From germline, CDR1 is SNHLY and CDR2 FYNNEI. The CDR3 totals 15 residues. V shed 2 bases and J shed 4 bases, with 12 bases lying between them. For the CDR3, the DNA is TGTGCCAGCAGTGAAACTTTAACAGAAGGAAACACCATATATTTT. Protein: CASSETLTEGNTIYF.

This rearrangement joins TRBV5-1 to TRBJ2-1, with 11 positions matching TRBD2. V lost 3 bases, J lost 3 bases, and 14 bases stayed unmatched. CDR1 is SGHRS, CDR2 YFSETQ, per germline. The CDR3 has 19 residues. For the CDR3, the DNA is TGCGCCAGCAGCTCTGGGACTAGCGGAGCCGCCGCTCTCTACAATGAGCAGTTCTTC. Translated: CASSSGTSGAAALYNEQFF.

The V gene is TRBV7-9, the J gene TRBJ2-7, with D tentatively TRBD2 (6 bases). The CDR3 loop spans 13 amino acids. Per germline, CDR1 SEHNR and CDR2 FQNEAQ (reference sequence). The V end lost 1 base, the J end lost 11 bases, and 15 bases lay between the germline ends. CDR3 residues: CASSLEYERVEYF. The CDR3 coding sequence is TGTGCCAGCAGCTTAGAGTATGAGCGGGTGGAGTACTTC.

The chain combines TRBV7-8 with TRBJ1-1; D may be TRBD1 (6 bases). CDR3 length equals 13 residues. V was clipped by 4 bases and J by 5 bases, with 11 bases between them. CDR1 is SGHVS and CDR2 is FQNEAQ in the germline V gene. The chain's CDR3 is CASSSSGETEAFF. DNA for the CDR3: TGTGCCAGCAGCTCCTCAGGGGAAACTGAAGCTTTCTTT.

This clone has a handful of counts. V usage is TRBV7-8 and J usage is TRBJ1-6; TRBD1 is a possible D gene (6 bases). The germline CDR1 and CDR2 sequences are SGHVS and FQNEAQ. V dropped 1 base and J dropped 9 bases, with 22 bases sitting between them. The CDR3 covers 18 residues. Written as DNA, the CDR3 is TGTGCCAGCAGCTTAGAGAACTACCTACAGGGAAGGAGTTCACCCCTCCACTTT. Translation gives CASSLENYLQGRSSPLHF. The full variable domain, its missing parts supplied by reference TRBV7-8 and TRBJ1-6, is GAGVSQSPRYKVAKRGQDVALRCDPISGHVSLFWYQQALGQGPEFLTYFQNEAQLDKSGLPSDRFFAERPEGSVSTLKIQRTQQEDSAVYLCASSLENYLQGRSSPLHFGNGTRLTVT.

The gene calls are TRBV6-5 and TRBJ1-1, with D possibly being TRBD1 (5 bases). This CDR3 comprises 14 residues. The germline V gene has CDR1 MNHEY and CDR2 SVGAGI. V shed 3 bases and J shed 3 bases, with 11 bases lying between them. The CDR3 region has the DNA TGTGCCAGCAGTTATGGTGGGGGGTACACTGAAGCTTTCTTT. Encoded protein: CASSYGGGYTEAFF.

A few counts support this clone. The chain joins TRBV6-5 to TRBJ2-7; TRBD1 matches at 9 bases. The V gene end was trimmed by 4 bases and the J gene end by 5 bases; junction bases not matched to a gene: 6. This CDR3 has 14 residues. Germline V gene data show CDR1 as MNHEY and CDR2 as SVGAGI. CDR3 sequence (DNA): TGTGCCAGCAGTTCCGGGACAGGGTACAACGAGCAGTACTTC. Its protein is CASSSGTGYNEQYF.

This chain links TRBV27 with TRBJ2-1, with 10 bases matching TRBD2. The CDR3 totals 13 residues. Germline V gives CDR1 MNHEY, CDR2 SMNVEV (reference sequence). The V segment lost 6 bases and the J segment 6 bases; nucleotides outside the gene matches: 2. The CDR3 coding sequence is TGTGCCAGCAGCAGACTAGCGGGCAATGAGCAGTTCTTC. This translates into CASSRLAGNEQFF.